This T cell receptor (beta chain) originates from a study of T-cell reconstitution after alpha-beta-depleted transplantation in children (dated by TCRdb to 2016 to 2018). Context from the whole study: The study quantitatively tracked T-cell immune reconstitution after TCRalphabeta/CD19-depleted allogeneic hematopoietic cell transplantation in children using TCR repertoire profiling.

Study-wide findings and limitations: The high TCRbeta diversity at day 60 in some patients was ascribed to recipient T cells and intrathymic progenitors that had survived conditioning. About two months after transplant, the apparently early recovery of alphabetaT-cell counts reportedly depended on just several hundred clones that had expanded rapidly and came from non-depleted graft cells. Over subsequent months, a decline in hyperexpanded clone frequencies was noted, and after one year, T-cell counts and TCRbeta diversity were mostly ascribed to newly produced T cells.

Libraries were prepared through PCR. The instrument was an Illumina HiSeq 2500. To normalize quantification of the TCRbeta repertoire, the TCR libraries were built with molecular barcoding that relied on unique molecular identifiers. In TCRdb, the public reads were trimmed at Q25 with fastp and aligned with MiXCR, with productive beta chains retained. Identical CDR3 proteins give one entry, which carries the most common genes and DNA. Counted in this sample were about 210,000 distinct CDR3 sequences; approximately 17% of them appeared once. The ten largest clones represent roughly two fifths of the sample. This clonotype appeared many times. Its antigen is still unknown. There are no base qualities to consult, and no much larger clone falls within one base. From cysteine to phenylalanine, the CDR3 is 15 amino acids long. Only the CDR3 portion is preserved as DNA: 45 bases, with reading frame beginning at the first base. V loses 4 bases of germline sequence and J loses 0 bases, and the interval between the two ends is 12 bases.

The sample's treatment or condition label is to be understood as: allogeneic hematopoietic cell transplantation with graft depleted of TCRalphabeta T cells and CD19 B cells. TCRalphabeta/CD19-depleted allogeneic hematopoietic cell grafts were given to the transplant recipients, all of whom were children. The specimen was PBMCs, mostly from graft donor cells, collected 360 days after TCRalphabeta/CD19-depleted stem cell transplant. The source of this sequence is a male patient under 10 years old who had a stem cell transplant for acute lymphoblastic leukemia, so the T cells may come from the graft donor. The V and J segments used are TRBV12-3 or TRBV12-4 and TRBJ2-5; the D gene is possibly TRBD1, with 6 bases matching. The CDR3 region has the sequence CASSWGRGHQETQYF. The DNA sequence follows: TGTGCCAGCAGTTGGGGCAGGGGCCACCAAGAGACCCAGTACTTC.